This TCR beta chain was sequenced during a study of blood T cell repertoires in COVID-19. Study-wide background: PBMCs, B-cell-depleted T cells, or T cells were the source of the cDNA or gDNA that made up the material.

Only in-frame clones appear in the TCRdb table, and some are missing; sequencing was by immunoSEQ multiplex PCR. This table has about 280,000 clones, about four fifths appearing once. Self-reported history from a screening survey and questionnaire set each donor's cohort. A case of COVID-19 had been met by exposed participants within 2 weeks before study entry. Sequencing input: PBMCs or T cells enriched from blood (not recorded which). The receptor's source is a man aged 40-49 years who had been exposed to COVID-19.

In nucleotides, the CDR3 is TGTGCCAGCCTTAACTTTTTGGCGGATGAGCAGTTCTTC. This translates into CASLNFLADEQFF. This chain joins TRBV25-1 and TRBJ2-1; no clear D gene. Germline V gives CDR1 MGHDK, CDR2 SYGVNS. The CDR3 runs to 13 residues. V was clipped by 8 bases and J by 8 bases, with 16 bases between them.